The 14 T cell receptor beta chains presented below share a single source sample, sequenced in a study of blood T cell repertoires in COVID-19. Generated by immunoSEQ multiplex PCR, the TCRdb table keeps only in-frame clones and is missing some. There are roughly 74,000 clones in the sample; around 88% occur only once, and approximately 1.2% lies in the top ten. The sample taken for sequencing was PBMCs or T cells enriched from blood (not recorded which). These TCRs come from a woman aged 45-65 years with acute COVID-19.

The V gene is TRBV6-5, the J gene TRBJ2-7, with 12 nucleotides matching TRBD2. Germline V gene data show CDR1 as MNHEY and CDR2 as SVGAGI. Trimming took 7 bases from V and 6 from J; bases not matched to a gene: 4. This CDR3 has 13 amino acids. The CDR3 region has the DNA TGTGCCAGCAAGGGACTAGCGGGTATCGAGCAGTACTTC. As protein: CASKGLAGIEQYF.

The rearrangement joins TRBV28 to TRBJ2-7; TRBD2 matches at 8 bases. The CDR3 loop spans 16 amino acids. Germline values: CDR1 MDHEN, CDR2 SYDVKM. J was trimmed by 6 bases and V by 5 bases; bases with no gene match: 15. This CDR3 reads CASSPPRGAGAAEQYF. The CDR3 nucleotides read TGTGCCAGCAGTCCCCCCCGGGGAGCGGGAGCCGCCGAGCAGTACTTC.

V is TRBV11-1 and J is TRBJ2-2; 7 bases are a match to TRBD2. Germline values: CDR1 SGHAT, CDR2 FQDESV (reference sequence). V lost 2 bases, J lost 3 bases, and 6 bases stayed unmatched. The CDR3 runs 16 residues. The CDR3 coding sequence is TGTGCCAGCAGCTTATCGGGGACTAAATACACCGGGGAGCTGTTTTTT. Amino acid sequence: CASSLSGTKYTGELFF.

This rearrangement joins TRBV5-1 to TRBJ1-5, with D perhaps matching TRBD1 (5 bases). Germline-derived CDR1 and CDR2 are SGHRS and YFSETQ. Between the trimmed V and J ends, which lost 3 bases and 2 bases, there was a span of 9 bases. The CDR3 covers 14 residues. CDR3 DNA sequence: TGCGCCAGCAGCTCGGGGGGTGGCAATCAGCCCCAGCATTTT. Its translation: CASSSGGGNQPQHF. Supplemented by reference TRBV5-1 and TRBJ1-5, the full variable domain reads KAGVTQTPRYLIKTRGQQVTLSCSPISGHRSVSWYQQTPGQGLQFLFEYFSETQRNKGNFPGRFSGRQFSNSRSEMNVSTLELGDSALYLCASSSGGGNQPQHFGDGTRLSIL.

This clone occurred once. This chain links TRBV10-3 with TRBJ1-1, with D perhaps TRBD1 (6 bases). The CDR3 loop spans 12 amino acids. Deletions cut 8 bases from V and 4 bases from J, with 11 bases between. CDR1 ENHRY and CDR2 SYGVKD come from the germline V gene. The CDR3 spells CAIGGGGTEAFF. The CDR3 region has the DNA TGTGCCATCGGGGGAGGGGGCACTGAAGCTTTCTTT.

The chain joins TRBV10-3 to TRBJ2-7, with 7 bases lining up with TRBD1. Germline trimming cut 3 bases from V and 3 bases from J; bases unmatched to any gene: 2. CDR1 ENHRY and CDR2 SYGVKD come from the germline V gene. The CDR3 extends over 13 amino acids. The CDR3 sequence is CAISDRGYYEQYF. CDR3 sequence (DNA): TGTGCCATCAGTGACAGGGGGTACTACGAGCAGTACTTC.

The J gene is TRBJ2-5, the V gene TRBV3-1 (or the pseudogene TRBV3-2); D uncertain. V shed 1 base and J shed 0 bases, with 12 bases lying between them. This CDR3 contains 16 residues. Germline values: CDR1 LGHDT, CDR2 YNNKEL (reference sequence). The chain's CDR3 is CASSQGGYQYQETQYF. The CDR3 DNA reads as TGTGCCAGCAGCCAAGGCGGCTACCAGTACCAAGAGACCCAGTACTTC.

The chain uses TRBV27 and TRBJ2-1; 9 bases agree with TRBD2. CDR1 and CDR2 (germline): MNHEY, SMNVEV (reference sequence). Losses at the gene ends were 6 bases for V and 6 bases for J; bases not matched to a gene: 6. This CDR3 comprises 14 residues. The CDR3 reads CASSRLAGFNEQFF. DNA for the CDR3: TGTGCCAGCAGCCGGCTAGCGGGATTCAATGAGCAGTTCTTC.

This clone was detected once. J is TRBJ1-1 and V is TRBV10-3; D not resolved. Germline CDR1 and CDR2: ENHRY and SYGVKD. This CDR3 has 14 residues. Trimming shortened V by 3 bases and J by 6 bases, and 14 bases separated the two germline ends. DNA for the CDR3: TGTGCCATCAGTGATAGTCTCCGTATGGCTGAAGCTTTCTTT. As protein: CAISDSLRMAEAFF.

This clone appeared once. The chain links TRBV7-8 to TRBJ2-5; no firm D call. The V end lost 3 bases, the J end lost 4 bases, and 21 bases lay between the germline ends. Germline CDR1 and CDR2: SGHVS and FQNEAQ. The CDR3 is 17 residues long. The chain's CDR3 is CASSLILLLRSGETQYF. The CDR3 nucleotides are TGTGCCAGCAGCTTGATTCTGTTATTGCGGTCCGGAGAGACCCAGTACTTC. Supplemented by reference TRBV7-8 and TRBJ2-5, the full variable domain reads GAGVSQSPRYKVAKRGQDVALRCDPISGHVSLFWYQQALGQGPEFLTYFQNEAQLDKSGLPSDRFFAERPEGSVSTLKIQRTQQEDSAVYLCASSLILLLRSGETQYFGPGTRLLVL.

The chain is built from TRBV1 and TRBJ2-2; TRBD1 is the table's D call, not checked against the DNA. TRBV1 is reported as a pseudogene. This CDR3 comprises 16 residues. CDR3 in DNA: TGCACCAGCAGCCAAGAACACGAAACAGGGGCCGGGGAGCTGTTTTTT. It specifies CTSSQEHETGAGELFF.

In this sample, this clone turned up once. The chain joins TRBV5-8 to TRBJ2-2, with 7 bases identical to TRBD1. There are 15 residues in the CDR3. The V gene end was trimmed by 3 bases and the J gene end by 3 bases; junction bases not matched to a gene: 5. Germline V lookup: CDR1 SGHTS, CDR2 YDEGEE. CDR3 bases: TGTGCCAGCAGCTACGGGACAGTCCACACCGGGGAGCTGTTTTTT. It is translated as CASSYGTVHTGELFF.

The chain carries TRBV5-4 and TRBJ2-2, with a tentative D call TRBD2 (6 bases). The V end lost 5 bases, the J end lost 6 bases, and 17 bases lay between the germline ends. CDR1 SGHNT and CDR2 YYREEE come from the germline V gene (reference sequence). The CDR3 sequence is 15 residues long. The CDR3 protein is CASSSAGGLAGELFF. CDR3 nucleotides: TGTGCCAGCAGTTCGGCCGGGGGACTCGCCGGGGAGCTGTTTTTT.

The genes are TRBV19 and TRBJ1-3, with D perhaps TRBD1 (5 bases). The germline V gene has CDR1 LNHDA and CDR2 SQIVND (reference sequence). The CDR3 is made up of 14 amino acids. V lost 11 bases to trimming and J lost 4 bases, with 18 bases between them. CDR3 protein: CASRKGLRGNTIYF. In DNA form, the CDR3 reads TGTGCCTCAAGGAAGGGGCTACGAGGAAACACCATATATTTT.